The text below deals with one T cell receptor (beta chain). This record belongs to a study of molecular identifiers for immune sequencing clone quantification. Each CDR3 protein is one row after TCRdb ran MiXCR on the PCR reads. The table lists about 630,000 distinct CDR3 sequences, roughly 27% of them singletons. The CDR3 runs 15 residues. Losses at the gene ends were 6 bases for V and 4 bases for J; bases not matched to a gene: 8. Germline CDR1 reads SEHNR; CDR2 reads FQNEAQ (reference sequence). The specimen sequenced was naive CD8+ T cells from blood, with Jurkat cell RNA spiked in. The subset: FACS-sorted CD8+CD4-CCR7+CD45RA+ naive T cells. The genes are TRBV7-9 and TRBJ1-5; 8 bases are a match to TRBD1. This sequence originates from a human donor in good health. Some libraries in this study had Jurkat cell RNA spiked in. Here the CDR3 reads CASSEMTGVNQPQHF. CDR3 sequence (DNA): TGTGCCAGCAGTGAGATGACAGGGGTGAATCAGCCCCAGCATTTT.